A selection of T cell receptor beta chains follows, all from one sample in a study of blood T cell repertoires in COVID-19. The table came from immunoSEQ multiplex PCR; TCRdb's copy has only in-frame clones and leaves some out. The repertoire holds 40,000 to 55,000 clones, about 79% seen once, with under 9% in the top ten. Sequencing was done on a sample of peripheral blood. The receptors come from a human donor in a cohort sampled during active COVID-19. Each CDR3 is given with its conserved first and last residue. The D gene is left open where the match is weak. Clone size is stated in some rows and not others, as once, few, many or a class when expanded.

j_gene: TRBJ2-7
v_gene: TRBV2
abundance: NA
d_gene: TRBD2
CDR3nt: TGTGCCAGCAGTCAAGGACTAGCGATCACCTACGAGCAGTACTTC
CDR3aa: CASSQGLAITYEQYF

j_gene: TRBJ2-1
v_gene: TRBV29-1
abundance: NA
d_gene: TRBD1
CDR3nt: TGCAGCGTAAACCGGGACAGGGGCTACAATGAGCAGTTCTTC
CDR3aa: CSVNRDRGYNEQFF

j_gene: TRBJ2-7
v_gene: TRBV21-1
abundance: NA
d_gene: NA
CDR3nt: TGTGCCAGCAGCAGGCGGCCCGAAACCGTCTACGAGCAGTACTTC
CDR3aa: CASSRRPETVYEQYF

j_gene: TRBJ2-3
v_gene: TRBV7-3
abundance: NA
d_gene: NA
CDR3nt: TGTGCCAGCAGGAATATAGGCACAGATACGCAGTATTTT
CDR3aa: CASRNIGTDTQYF

j_gene: TRBJ2-7
v_gene: TRBV2
abundance: NA
d_gene: TRBD2
CDR3nt: TGTGCCAGCAGTGATTCGGGGGGTAAGTCCTACGAGCAGTACTTC
CDR3aa: CASSDSGGKSYEQYF

j_gene: TRBJ1-2
v_gene: TRBV30
abundance: NA
d_gene: TRBD1
CDR3nt: TGTGCCTGGACCAAAATCGGGACAGGGGGCTTCGGGTATGGCTACACCTTC
CDR3aa: CAWTKIGTGGFGYGYTF

j_gene: TRBJ1-6
v_gene: TRBV12-3/TRBV12-4
abundance: NA
d_gene: TRBD1
CDR3nt: TGTGCCAGCCGGGACAGGGAGGATTCACCCCTCCACTTT
CDR3aa: CASRDREDSPLHF

j_gene: TRBJ2-1
v_gene: TRBV6-1
abundance: NA
d_gene: TRBD2
CDR3nt: TGTGCCAGCAGTGAAGGATCCCTAGCGGGAAAGGATGAGCAGTTCTTC
CDR3aa: CASSEGSLAGKDEQFF

j_gene: TRBJ2-2
v_gene: TRBV18
abundance: NA
d_gene: NA
CDR3nt: TGTGCCAGCTCACCCCCGGACAGCACCGGGGAGCTGTTTTTT
CDR3aa: CASSPPDSTGELFF

j_gene: TRBJ1-6
v_gene: TRBV6-4
abundance: NA
d_gene: TRBD1
CDR3nt: TGTGCCAGCAGTGACAGGGGGACAGGGAATTCACCCCTCCACTTT
CDR3aa: CASSDRGTGNSPLHF

j_gene: TRBJ1-5
v_gene: TRBV28
abundance: NA
d_gene: NA
CDR3nt: TGTGCCAGCAGTTTAGGGCGGGGGCCCAACAATCAGCCCCAGCATTTT
CDR3aa: CASSLGRGPNNQPQHF

j_gene: TRBJ1-1
v_gene: TRBV30
abundance: NA
d_gene: TRBD1
CDR3nt: TGTGCCTGGGAAGGACAGGTGAACACTGAAGCTTTCTTT
CDR3aa: CAWEGQVNTEAFF

j_gene: TRBJ2-2
v_gene: TRBV7-2
abundance: NA
d_gene: TRBD2
CDR3nt: TGTGCCAGCAGCCCACCGGGACTAGCCACCGGGGAGCTGTTTTTT
CDR3aa: CASSPPGLATGELFF

j_gene: TRBJ1-1
v_gene: TRBV7-3
abundance: NA
d_gene: NA
CDR3nt: TGTGCCAGCAGCTTAGGCGGGGTGAACACTGAAGCTTTCTTT
CDR3aa: CASSLGGVNTEAFF

j_gene: TRBJ1-5
v_gene: TRBV28
abundance: few
d_gene: TRBD1
CDR3nt: TGTGCCAGCGCCAGACGGGACAGGCGACCCGGTCAGCCCCAGCATTTT
CDR3aa: CASARRDRRPGQPQHF

j_gene: TRBJ2-3
v_gene: TRBV10-3
abundance: NA
d_gene: TRBD2
CDR3nt: TGTGCCATCAGAGGACTAGCGGGAGAGGAGTGGAGCACAGATACGCAGTATTTT
CDR3aa: CAIRGLAGEEWSTDTQYF

j_gene: TRBJ1-2
v_gene: TRBV27
abundance: once
d_gene: NA
CDR3nt: TGTGCCAGCACGGACAGTCCGTACTATGGCTACACCTTC
CDR3aa: CASTDSPYYGYTF

j_gene: TRBJ1-1
v_gene: TRBV10-2
abundance: NA
d_gene: NA
CDR3nt: TGCGCCAGCAGAGGGGTACGGACTGAAGCTTTCTTT
CDR3aa: CASRGVRTEAFF

j_gene: TRBJ1-1
v_gene: TRBV28
abundance: NA
d_gene: TRBD1
CDR3nt: TGTGCCAGCAGTGTAAACAGGGGGAACACTGAAGCTTTCTTT
CDR3aa: CASSVNRGNTEAFF

j_gene: TRBJ2-2
v_gene: TRBV7-7
abundance: NA
d_gene: TRBD1
CDR3nt: TGTGCTAGCAGTCCGGGGACAGGGTACACCGGGGAGCTGTTTTTT
CDR3aa: CASSPGTGYTGELFF

j_gene: TRBJ1-6
v_gene: TRBV5-1
abundance: NA
d_gene: NA
CDR3nt: TGCGCCAGCAGCTTAGAACAGAACAATTCACCCCTCCACTTT
CDR3aa: CASSLEQNNSPLHF

j_gene: TRBJ1-1
v_gene: TRBV28
abundance: NA
d_gene: NA
CDR3nt: TGTGCCAGCAGGCGAACAGGGAACACTGAAGCTTTCTTT
CDR3aa: CASRRTGNTEAFF

j_gene: TRBJ2-1
v_gene: TRBV6-5
abundance: NA
d_gene: NA
CDR3nt: TGTGCCAGCAGTACAGTCCCGGGGTTAGACAATGAGCAGTTCTTC
CDR3aa: CASSTVPGLDNEQFF

j_gene: TRBJ1-4
v_gene: TRBV5-4
abundance: NA
d_gene: NA
CDR3nt: TGTGCCAGCAGCTTGGGGGCGATCGGTGAAAAACTGTTTTTT
CDR3aa: CASSLGAIGEKLFF

j_gene: TRBJ2-1
v_gene: TRBV7-8
abundance: NA
d_gene: TRBD2
CDR3nt: TGTGCCAGCGGGAGCGGGAGGGATAATGAGCAGTTCTTC
CDR3aa: CASGSGRDNEQFF

j_gene: TRBJ1-3
v_gene: TRBV28
abundance: NA
d_gene: NA
CDR3nt: TGTGCCAGCAGTATAGGACAGAGCTCTGGAAACACCATATATTTT
CDR3aa: CASSIGQSSGNTIYF

j_gene: TRBJ1-6
v_gene: TRBV7-8
abundance: NA
d_gene: TRBD1
CDR3nt: TGTGCCAGCAGCCCTAGAGGGGGGACAGGATATAATTCACCCCTCCACTTT
CDR3aa: CASSPRGGTGYNSPLHF

j_gene: TRBJ2-1
v_gene: TRBV9
abundance: NA
d_gene: NA
CDR3nt: TGTGCCAGCAGCCCTTCGACATCGAATGAGCAGTTCTTC
CDR3aa: CASSPSTSNEQFF

j_gene: TRBJ1-4
v_gene: TRBV5-1
abundance: NA
d_gene: TRBD1
CDR3nt: TGCGCCAGCAGCGCGGGACAGCCCAATGAAAAACTGTTTTTT
CDR3aa: CASSAGQPNEKLFF

j_gene: TRBJ2-2
v_gene: TRBV24-1
abundance: NA
d_gene: TRBD2
CDR3nt: TGTGCCACCAGTGACTTGGGACTAGCGGGAGGAAACACCGGGGAGCTGTTTTTT
CDR3aa: CATSDLGLAGGNTGELFF

j_gene: TRBJ1-6
v_gene: TRBV5-4
abundance: NA
d_gene: NA
CDR3nt: TGTGCCAGCGGCCGACAGGACGGGCTAAATTCACCCCTCCACTTT
CDR3aa: CASGRQDGLNSPLHF

j_gene: TRBJ2-1
v_gene: TRBV27
abundance: NA
d_gene: NA
CDR3nt: TGTGCCAGCAGTTTACCCCCGGGCGGAGGTTCCTACAATGAGCAGTTCTTC
CDR3aa: CASSLPPGGGSYNEQFF

j_gene: TRBJ2-5
v_gene: TRBV5-1
abundance: NA
d_gene: TRBD2
CDR3nt: TGCGCCAGCAGCTTGGCCCTACTAGCGGGAGTAGGGTGGGAGACCCAGTACTTC
CDR3aa: CASSLALLAGVGWETQYF

j_gene: TRBJ1-2
v_gene: TRBV3-1/TRBV3-2
abundance: NA
d_gene: NA
CDR3nt: TGTGCCAGCAGCCACGAGGGGGTAAGCGGAGGCTACACCTTC
CDR3aa: CASSHEGVSGGYTF

j_gene: TRBJ1-1
v_gene: TRBV18
abundance: NA
d_gene: TRBD1
CDR3nt: TGTGCCAGCTCACCAATTAAGGGACAGGGGACTGAAGCTTTCTTT
CDR3aa: CASSPIKGQGTEAFF

j_gene: TRBJ2-2
v_gene: TRBV24-1
abundance: NA
d_gene: NA
CDR3nt: TGTGCCACCAGTGATTTGACTCAGGGCAGGGAGCTGTTTTTT
CDR3aa: CATSDLTQGRELFF

j_gene: TRBJ1-5
v_gene: TRBV2
abundance: NA
d_gene: TRBD1
CDR3nt: TGTGCCAGCAGTGAAGCCAGGGGGAACAATCAGCCCCAGCATTTT
CDR3aa: CASSEARGNNQPQHF

j_gene: TRBJ1-2
v_gene: TRBV19
abundance: few
d_gene: TRBD1
CDR3nt: TGTGCCAGTAGTAAAACAGGGGCTTATGGCTACACCTTC
CDR3aa: CASSKTGAYGYTF

j_gene: TRBJ2-7
v_gene: TRBV5-1
abundance: NA
d_gene: TRBD2
CDR3nt: TGCGCCAGCAGCGTCGGACTAGCGGACGAGCAGTACTTC
CDR3aa: CASSVGLADEQYF

j_gene: TRBJ1-2
v_gene: TRBV18
abundance: NA
d_gene: TRBD1
CDR3nt: TGTGCCAGCTCGCCCGACCGGGACAGGGCCTATGGCTACACCTTC
CDR3aa: CASSPDRDRAYGYTF

j_gene: TRBJ1-2
v_gene: TRBV6-5
abundance: NA
d_gene: NA
CDR3nt: TGTGCCAGCAGCCCGCGAGGAGGGGCTAACTATGGCTACACCTTC
CDR3aa: CASSPRGGANYGYTF

j_gene: TRBJ2-3
v_gene: TRBV3-1/TRBV3-2
abundance: NA
d_gene: TRBD2
CDR3nt: TGTGCCAGCAGCCAAGATAGGGCGGGAGGAGGGGGTACGCAGTATTTT
CDR3aa: CASSQDRAGGGGTQYF

j_gene: TRBJ2-3
v_gene: TRBV4-3
abundance: NA
d_gene: TRBD1
CDR3nt: TGCGCCAGCAGCCAAGATCTGACAGGGGCGAAGTATTTT
CDR3aa: CASSQDLTGAKYF

j_gene: TRBJ1-5
v_gene: TRBV25-1
abundance: NA
d_gene: TRBD1
CDR3nt: TGTGCCAGCAGCGACAGGGGCGATTATCAGCCCCAGCATTTT
CDR3aa: CASSDRGDYQPQHF

j_gene: TRBJ1-1
v_gene: TRBV5-1
abundance: NA
d_gene: TRBD1
CDR3nt: TGCGCCAGCAGCACCTGGACAGGAGAGAACACTGAAGCTTTCTTT
CDR3aa: CASSTWTGENTEAFF

j_gene: TRBJ2-5
v_gene: TRBV5-1
abundance: once
d_gene: NA
CDR3nt: TGCGCCAGCAGCTCGTCAGGGTTCCAAGAGACCCAGTACTTC
CDR3aa: CASSSSGFQETQYF

j_gene: TRBJ1-2
v_gene: TRBV11-2
abundance: NA
d_gene: NA
CDR3nt: TGTGCCAGCAGCTCCCGACAGTTGAACTATGGCTACACCTTC
CDR3aa: CASSSRQLNYGYTF

j_gene: TRBJ2-7
v_gene: TRBV4-3
abundance: NA
d_gene: TRBD2
CDR3nt: TGCGCCAGCAGCCAAGATTGGGGGAGGGGTGGCGAGCAGTACTTT
CDR3aa: CASSQDWGRGGEQYF

j_gene: TRBJ2-7
v_gene: TRBV30
abundance: NA
d_gene: TRBD2
CDR3nt: TGTGCCTGGAGTTTACCGACTAGCGGTGCCTACGAGCAGTACTTC
CDR3aa: CAWSLPTSGAYEQYF

j_gene: TRBJ2-2
v_gene: TRBV4-3
abundance: NA
d_gene: TRBD2
CDR3nt: TGCGCCAGCAGCCAAGGGACTAGCGGGAGGCCGCTCACCGGGGAGCTGTTTTTT
CDR3aa: CASSQGTSGRPLTGELFF

j_gene: TRBJ2-5
v_gene: TRBV12-3/TRBV12-4
abundance: NA
d_gene: NA
CDR3nt: TGTGCCAGCACCCGACTAGTGGGCGAGACCCAGTACTTC
CDR3aa: CASTRLVGETQYF

j_gene: TRBJ1-5
v_gene: TRBV28
abundance: NA
d_gene: NA
CDR3nt: TGTGCCAGCAGTCTACCTTCGCGAGACTATCAGCCCCAGCATTTT
CDR3aa: CASSLPSRDYQPQHF

j_gene: TRBJ1-5
v_gene: TRBV29-1
abundance: NA
d_gene: NA
CDR3nt: TGCAGCGTTGAAGATCCCAGGATTAATCAGCCCCAGCATTTT
CDR3aa: CSVEDPRINQPQHF

j_gene: TRBJ2-2
v_gene: TRBV5-6
abundance: NA
d_gene: NA
CDR3nt: TGTGCCAGCAGAGGACAGACGAGCGCAAACACCGGGGAGCTGTTTTTT
CDR3aa: CASRGQTSANTGELFF

j_gene: TRBJ1-2
v_gene: TRBV6-2/TRBV6-3
abundance: NA
d_gene: NA
CDR3nt: TGTGCCAGCAGTTACGCCCGCTTAGCTCAGCGCTATGGCTACACCTTC
CDR3aa: CASSYARLAQRYGYTF

j_gene: TRBJ1-2
v_gene: TRBV5-1
abundance: NA
d_gene: NA
CDR3nt: TGCGCCAGCAGCTTGGGTACAGGGAACTATGGCTACACCTTC
CDR3aa: CASSLGTGNYGYTF

j_gene: TRBJ2-1
v_gene: TRBV7-9
abundance: few
d_gene: NA
CDR3nt: TGTGCCAGCATGCCGGGATTTTCCTACAATGAGCAGTTCTTC
CDR3aa: CASMPGFSYNEQFF

j_gene: TRBJ2-1
v_gene: TRBV6-5
abundance: NA
d_gene: TRBD2
CDR3nt: TGTGCCAGCAGCCGCGGGACTAGCGGGAGCAATGAGCAGTTCTTC
CDR3aa: CASSRGTSGSNEQFF

j_gene: TRBJ2-3
v_gene: TRBV6-5
abundance: NA
d_gene: TRBD1
CDR3nt: TGTGCCAGCAGTTACCCACAGGGGAAGGGCACAGATACGCAGTATTTT
CDR3aa: CASSYPQGKGTDTQYF